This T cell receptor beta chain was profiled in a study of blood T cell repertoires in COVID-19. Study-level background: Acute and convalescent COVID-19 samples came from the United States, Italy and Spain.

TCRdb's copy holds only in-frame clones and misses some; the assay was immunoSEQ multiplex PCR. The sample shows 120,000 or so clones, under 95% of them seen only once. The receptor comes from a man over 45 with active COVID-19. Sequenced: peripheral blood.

Written as DNA, the CDR3 is TGTGCCACCAGCCGCGACAGTCCATCTGGAAACACCATATATTTT. Translating gives CATSRDSPSGNTIYF. The chain joins TRBV15 to TRBJ1-3; tentative D call: TRBD1 (5 bases). This CDR3 spans 15 amino acids. The germline V and J ends were trimmed by 5 bases and 1 base, with 12 bases remaining between them. CDR1 LNHNV and CDR2 YYDKDF come from the germline V gene (reference sequence). The full variable domain, with the rest looked up from reference TRBV15 and TRBJ1-3, is DAMVIQNPRYQVTQFGKPVTLSCSQTLNHNVMYWYQQKSSQAPKLLFHYYDKDFNNEADTPDNFQSRRPNTSFCFLDIRSPGLGDTAMYLCATSRDSPSGNTIYFGEGSWLTVV.